Sequencing of this TCR beta chain was carried out in a study of blood T cell repertoires in COVID-19. Sequenced by immunoSEQ multiplex PCR; TCRdb stores in-frame clones only, minus some. Here the sample spans under 250,000 clones, around 88% being singletons. The sequencing input was peripheral blood. The sequence came from a woman at least 80 years old with COVID-19, enrolled during active disease.

The CDR3 region has the DNA TGTGCCATCAGTGGGGGACAGCTACTTTCTTTCTATGGCTACACCTTC. Amino acid sequence: CAISGGQLLSFYGYTF. The J gene is TRBJ1-2, the V gene TRBV10-3, with 7 bases matching TRBD1. The length of the CDR3 is 16 residues. CDR1 is ENHRY and CDR2 is SYGVKD in the germline V gene. Unmatched junction bases numbered 12, after V lost 4 bases and J lost 4 bases.